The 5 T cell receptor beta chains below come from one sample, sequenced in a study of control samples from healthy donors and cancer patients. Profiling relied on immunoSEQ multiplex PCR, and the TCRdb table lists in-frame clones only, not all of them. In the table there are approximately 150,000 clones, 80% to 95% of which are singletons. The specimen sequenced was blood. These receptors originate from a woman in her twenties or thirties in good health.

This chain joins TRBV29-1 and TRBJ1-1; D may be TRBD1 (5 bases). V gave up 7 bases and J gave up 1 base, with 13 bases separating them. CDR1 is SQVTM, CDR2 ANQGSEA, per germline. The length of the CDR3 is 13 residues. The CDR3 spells CSALLGGNTEAFF. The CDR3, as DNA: TGCAGCGCCCTTTTGGGGGGGAACACTGAAGCTTTCTTT.

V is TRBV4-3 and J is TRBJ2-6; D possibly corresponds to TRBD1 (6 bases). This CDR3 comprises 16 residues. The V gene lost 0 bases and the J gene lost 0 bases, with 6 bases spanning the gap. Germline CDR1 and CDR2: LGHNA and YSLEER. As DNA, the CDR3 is TGCGCCAGCAGCCAAGAGACAGGCTCTGGGGCCAACGTCCTGACTTTC. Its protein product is CASSQETGSGANVLTF.

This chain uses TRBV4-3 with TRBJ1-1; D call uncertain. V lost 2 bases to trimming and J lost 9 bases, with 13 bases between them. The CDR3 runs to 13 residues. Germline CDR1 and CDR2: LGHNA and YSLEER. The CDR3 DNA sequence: TGCGCCAGCAGCCAAACCCGGGGAGGTAAAGCTTTCTTT. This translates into CASSQTRGGKAFF.

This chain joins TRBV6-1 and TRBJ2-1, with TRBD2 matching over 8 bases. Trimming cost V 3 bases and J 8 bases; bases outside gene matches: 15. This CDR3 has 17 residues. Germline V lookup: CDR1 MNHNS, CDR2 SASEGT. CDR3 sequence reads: CASSDPILAGGTYEQFF. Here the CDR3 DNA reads TGTGCCAGCAGTGACCCCATATTGGCGGGAGGAACTTATGAGCAGTTCTTC.

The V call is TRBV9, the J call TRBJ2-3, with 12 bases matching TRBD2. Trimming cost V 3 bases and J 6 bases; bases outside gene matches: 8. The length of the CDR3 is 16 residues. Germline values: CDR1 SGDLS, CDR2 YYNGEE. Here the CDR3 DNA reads TGTGCCAGCAGCGCTAGCGGGAGGGCCTTTGGGGATACGCAGTATTTT. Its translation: CASSASGRAFGDTQYF.